These T cell receptor beta chains were read from a single sample in a study of blood T cell repertoires in COVID-19. TCRdb's table, derived via immunoSEQ multiplex PCR, lists solely in-frame clones and lacks some. The sample carries fewer than 250,000 clones, roughly 80% recorded once. The sequencing sample was made of peripheral blood. The receptors were sampled from a woman aged 55 to 70 with active or convalescent COVID-19. Each CDR3 is given with its conserved first and last residue. Some rows mark clone size as missing; the rest say once, few, many or name a class of expanded clone.

v_call clone_size cdr3_aa
TRBV4-1 - CASSQGQWTEAFF
TRBV7-8 - CASSLAPGSVDTQYF
TRBV18 - CASSREQSYEQYF
TRBV7-8 - CASSLVSQPQHF
TRBV6-6 once CASSYSGLANSYEQYF
TRBV11-2 - CASSLGRVATEAFF
TRBV28 - CASSRLTGHNEQFF
TRBV24-1 - CATMGAGGYNEQFF
TRBV9 - CASSPQGGNQPQHF
TRBV5-6 - CASSSRGGGETQYF
TRBV14 - CASSRLTSGSEQFF
TRBV24-1 few CATSAPGFPEAFF
TRBV11-2 - CASSLVTELYGYTF
TRBV28 - CASSLFGASTDTQYF
TRBV6-4 - CASPGLATQGTDTQYF
TRBV5-1 - CASSPGRSSGNTIYF
TRBV7-9 - CASSLELAGSEQFF
TRBV6-5 - CASSPIASAGSPLHF
TRBV10-2 - CATGTGGDQPQHF
TRBV24-1 - CATSDLFLDYTF
TRBV10-1 - CASSDRGQGKNIQYF
TRBV7-8 - CASSLIAGVNEQFF
TRBV3-1/TRBV3-2 - CASSQFRQGHNEKLFF
TRBV11-3 - CASSVGQGVDNEQFF
TRBV3-1/TRBV3-2 - CASSQIAGRGKIYEQYF
TRBV19 - CASRIASSSYNEQFF
TRBV5-4 few CASSKSVQGNIQYF
TRBV7-2 - CASIPGQGYYGYTF
TRBV5-6 - CASSLGGTRESYGYTF
TRBV5-1 once CASRGIAGRTDTQYF
TRBV11-2 few CASSLDSGWEETQYF
TRBV5-1 few CASSLGARNTEAFF
TRBV13 - CASSLNGAGGNYNEQFF
TRBV9 - CASSVVSSGVYNEQFF
TRBV27 - CASRGTGDNEQFF
TRBV5-1 - CASSSGQGLHEQYF
TRBV7-6 - CASSLSGSSYNEQFF
TRBV11-2 few CASSLGGSGQPTDTQYF
TRBV13 - CASSLSARGRPYEQYF
TRBV5-1 - CASSTRTSGETQYF
TRBV28 once CASTEGGGNQPQHF
TRBV20-1 - CSASLSADTQYF
TRBV7-9 - CASSLEAGGSYEQYF
TRBV30 - CACPGGVGNTIYF
TRBV10-1 - CASPVRGSNQPQHF
TRBV5-4 few CASSTGTGGNTIYF
TRBV5-6 - CASSYLAGGPHYEQYF
TRBV7-9 - CASSLFQGQETQYF
TRBV27 - CASSPDRGRNEQFF
TRBV24-1 - CATSVPGSNEQFF